The table lists the clone carrying this T cell receptor beta chain with a few counts. In the study's own analysis: Estimation of nucleated cell counts was performed using reference gene primer amplification. Some clones are missing from TCRdb's copy, which holds only in-frame ones; the method was immunoSEQ multiplex PCR. Clone size and V and J calls were adopted from that table, with D and trimming inferred from the DNA. Among about 30,000 clones, around 80% were seen once, and the ten largest hold roughly a third. The CDR3 sequence is 15 residues long. V lost 0 bases to trimming and J lost 1 base; unmatched junction nucleotides: 2. Germline lookup yields CDR1 SGHRS and CDR2 YFSETQ. These data are taken from a study of blood T cell repertoires in COVID-19. On the study more broadly: T cells, B-cell-depleted T cells, or PBMCs supplied cDNA or gDNA.

The source is an elderly man with acute or convalescent COVID-19. The sequencing sample was made of peripheral blood. The rearrangement uses TRBV5-1 and TRBJ2-7; 9 nucleotides align to TRBD1. The CDR3 reads CASSLAGQGSYEQYF. CDR3 DNA: TGCGCCAGCAGCTTGGCCGGACAGGGGTCCTACGAGCAGTACTTC.